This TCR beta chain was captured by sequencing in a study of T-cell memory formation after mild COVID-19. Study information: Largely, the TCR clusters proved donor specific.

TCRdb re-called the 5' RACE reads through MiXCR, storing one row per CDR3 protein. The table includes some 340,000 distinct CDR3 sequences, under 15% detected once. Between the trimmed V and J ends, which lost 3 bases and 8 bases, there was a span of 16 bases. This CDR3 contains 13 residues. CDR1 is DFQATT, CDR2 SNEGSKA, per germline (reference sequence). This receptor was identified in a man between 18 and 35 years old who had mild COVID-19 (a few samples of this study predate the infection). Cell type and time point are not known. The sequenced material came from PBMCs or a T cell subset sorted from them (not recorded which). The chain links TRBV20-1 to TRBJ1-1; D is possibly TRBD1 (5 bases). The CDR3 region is CSASGPGAREAFF. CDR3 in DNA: TGCAGTGCTAGTGGTCCCGGGGCTCGCGAAGCTTTCTTT.